The 26 T cell receptor beta chains below were found in one sample sequenced in a study of T-cell memory formation after mild COVID-19. In TCRdb, the 5' RACE reads were re-called with MiXCR into one record per CDR3 protein. In the table there are about 610,000 distinct CDR3 sequences, 15% to 20% of which are singletons. Sequenced: PBMCs or a T cell subset sorted from them (not recorded which). Source of these receptors: an adult woman who had mild COVID-19 (a few samples of this study predate the infection). Cell type and time point are not known.

This clonotype was seen many times. The CDR3 is CASSVNFFGEQFF. The CDR3 DNA reads TGTGCCAGCAGCGTAAATTTTTTTGGGGAGCAGTTCTTC. This chain joins TRBV9 and TRBJ2-1, with D unclear. The germline V and J ends were trimmed by 1 base and 10 bases, with 12 bases remaining between them. The length of the CDR3 is 13 residues. Germline CDR1 and CDR2: SGDLS and YYNGEE.

The genes are TRBV12-3 or TRBV12-4 and TRBJ1-1, with 10 bases that match TRBD1. The CDR3 runs to 15 residues. With 7 bases clipped from V and 2 bases from J, the junction kept 7 bases outside the gene matches. Here the CDR3 DNA reads TGTGCCAGCACCCTGGGACAGGGGAAAAACACTGAAGCTTTCTTT. It is translated as CASTLGQGKNTEAFF.

This clonotype was counted only a few times. The chain combines TRBV24-1 with TRBJ2-3, with D perhaps TRBD1 or TRBD2 (5 bases each). CDR1 and CDR2 from the germline V gene are KGHDR and SFDVKD. Trimming pared 12 bases from V and 5 bases from J, leaving 20 bases between. The CDR3 extends over 14 amino acids. The CDR3 protein is CAPMGRNQEDTQYF. The CDR3 DNA is TGTGCCCCGATGGGACGGAACCAGGAAGATACGCAGTATTTT.

This clonotype was seen a few times. This chain connects TRBV6-5 to TRBJ2-3; 7 bases align to TRBD2. There are 17 residues in the CDR3. Germline CDR1 and CDR2: MNHEY and SVGAGI. With 0 bases clipped from V and 2 bases from J, the junction kept 8 bases outside the gene matches. The CDR3 DNA follows: TGTGCCAGCAGTTACTCGGGTAGCGGGCGCTACACAGATACGCAGTATTTT. As protein: CASSYSGSGRYTDTQYF.

This clonotype was seen only once. The chain recombines TRBV7-2 with TRBJ2-3; D gene unclear. CDR1 SGHTA and CDR2 FQGNSA come from the germline V gene. V gave up 3 bases and J gave up 2 bases, with 12 bases separating them. The CDR3 is made up of 15 amino acids. CDR3 nucleotides: TGTGCCAGCAGCTTGCTAAGCCTCTTCACAGATACGCAGTATTTT. It is translated as CASSLLSLFTDTQYF.

The J gene is TRBJ2-7, the V gene TRBV7-2, with 14 positions matching TRBD2. Germline trimming cut 4 bases from V and 3 bases from J; bases unmatched to any gene: 8. CDR3 length: 17 amino acids. Germline assignment: CDR1 SGHTA and CDR2 FQGNSA. DNA for the CDR3: TGTGCCAGCAGCTCCGGGACTAGCGGGGGTCCCTTCTACGAGCAGTACTTC. It yields the protein CASSSGTSGGPFYEQYF.

The gene calls are TRBV5-1 and TRBJ1-4; the D gene is possibly TRBD1 (5 bases). Trimming took off 4 bases at V and 7 bases at J, with 14 bases between the two ends. Per the germline V gene, CDR1 is SGHRS and CDR2 is YFSETQ. CDR3 length: 14 amino acids. The CDR3 DNA sequence: TGCGCCAGCAGCCCCGGGACCCCCCGTGAAAAACTGTTTTTT. Encoded protein: CASSPGTPREKLFF.

Details on this clonotype: A much larger clone lies a single base off, so this may be a read error. The gene calls are TRBV2 and TRBJ1-6; no clear D. The germline CDR1 and CDR2 sequences are SNHLY and FYNNEI. This CDR3 is 13 amino acids long. CDR3 coding DNA: TGTACCAGCAGTTTAGGACTGTATTCACCCCTCCACTTT. This translates into CTSSLGLYSPLHF.

This clonotype appeared a few times. V usage is TRBV12-3 or TRBV12-4 and J usage is TRBJ2-5; 8 nucleotides align to TRBD2. Losses at the gene ends were 8 bases for V and 5 bases for J; bases not matched to a gene: 4. The CDR3 contains 12 residues. The CDR3 is CASRGGEETQYF. DNA of the CDR3: TGTGCCAGCCGGGGGGGGGAGGAGACCCAGTACTTC.

The rearrangement uses TRBV24-1 and TRBJ2-3, with 8 bases fitting TRBD1. Trimming removed 11 bases from V and 4 bases from J; junction bases left unmatched: 16. This CDR3 region has 16 residues. CDR1 is KGHDR and CDR2 is SFDVKD in the germline V gene. The CDR3 DNA follows: TGTGCCATCTCTGATTCTGGGACAGGATGGGCAGATACGCAGTATTTT. Protein product: CAISDSGTGWADTQYF.

The chain carries TRBV3-1 and TRBJ2-3, with TRBD2 identical over 9 bases. Looked up from germline, CDR1 is LGHDT and CDR2 is YNNKEL (reference sequence). There are 20 residues in the CDR3. Trimming at V came to 0 bases and at J to 0 bases, leaving 13 bases not matched to a gene. The CDR3 spells CASSQDLSERGEPSTDTQYF. Written as DNA, the CDR3 is TGTGCCAGCAGCCAAGATTTAAGCGAGCGGGGGGAACCTAGCACAGATACGCAGTATTTT.

This clonotype was detected a few times. J is TRBJ2-3 and V is TRBV20-1; possibly TRBD1 for D (6 bases). Germline-derived CDR1 and CDR2 are DFQATT and SNEGSKA (reference sequence). The CDR3 has 14 residues. With 7 bases removed from V and 1 base from J, the gap between germline ends came to 15 bases. This CDR3 reads CSGASRQGTDTQYF. The CDR3 DNA reads TGCAGTGGCGCGAGTCGACAGGGCACAGATACGCAGTATTTT.

The sample holds a few counts of this clonotype. The rearrangement uses TRBV13 and TRBJ1-2; D might be TRBD1 (5 bases). Germline CDR1 and CDR2: PRHDT and FYEKMQ (reference sequence). The germline V and J ends were trimmed by 5 bases and 8 bases, with 21 bases remaining between them. The CDR3 consists of 15 residues. CDR3 sequence reads: CASSPSAGQIMGYTF. The CDR3 coding sequence is TGTGCCAGCAGCCCGAGCGCGGGGCAGATTATGGGCTACACCTTC.

The table lists this clonotype with a few counts. This rearrangement joins TRBV5-1 to TRBJ2-2; D is unclear. CDR3 length: 14 residues. CDR1 and CDR2 from the germline V gene are SGHRS and YFSETQ. Trimming removed 4 bases from V and 5 bases from J, with 12 bases in between. In DNA form, the CDR3 reads TGCGCCAGCAGCCCGGTGACCAAGACCGGGGAGCTGTTTTTT. Amino acid sequence: CASSPVTKTGELFF.

V is TRBV6-5 and J is TRBJ2-3; TRBD1 matches at 7 bases. The germline V gene has CDR1 MNHEY and CDR2 SVGAGI. The J segment lost 3 bases and the V segment lost 6 bases, leaving 12 bases of the junction unmatched. The CDR3 covers 16 residues. CDR3 bases: TGTGCCAGCAGGCGATCGACAGGGTATGGGACAGATACGCAGTATTTT. This gives the protein CASRRSTGYGTDTQYF.

The chain joins TRBV6-5 to TRBJ2-2; 8 bases fit TRBD1. The length of the CDR3 is 18 residues. CDR1 is MNHEY, CDR2 SVGAGI, per germline. The J segment lost 9 bases and the V segment lost 5 bases, leaving 20 bases of the junction unmatched. For the CDR3, the DNA is TGTGCCAGCAGTCCCCACCCCGCTGGGGCAGGGGGCATTCGGGAGCTGTTTTTT. Encoded protein: CASSPHPAGAGGIRELFF.

This clonotype has a handful of counts. The J gene is TRBJ2-7, the V gene TRBV7-6, with D uncertain. Trimming took 1 base from V and 1 from J, leaving 11 bases between them. This CDR3 comprises 15 residues. CDR1 SGHVS and CDR2 FNYEAQ come from the germline V gene. CDR3 coding DNA: TGTGCCAGCAGCTTAGGTGGAGAGCAGTCCTACGAGCAGTACTTC. It translates to CASSLGGEQSYEQYF.

The sample holds a few counts of this clonotype. The rearrangement links TRBV18 to TRBJ1-6; no reliable D call. The germline CDR1 and CDR2 sequences are KGHSH and LQKENI. There are 15 residues in the CDR3. Between the trimmed V and J ends, which lost 3 bases and 5 bases, there was a span of 11 bases. CDR3 sequence (DNA): TGTGCCAGCTCACCGCCGAGCAGAAATAATTCACCCCTCCACTTT. This translates into CASSPPSRNNSPLHF. The variable domain in full, with the rest retrieved from reference TRBV18 and TRBJ1-6, is NAGVMQNPRHLVRRRGQEARLRCSPMKGHSHVYWYRQLPEEGLKFMVYLQKENIIDESGMPKERFSAEFPKEGPSILRIQQVVRGDSAAYFCASSPPSRNNSPLHFGNGTRLTVT.

This clonotype was seen a handful of times. The chain employs TRBV5-5 and TRBJ1-1; 9 nucleotides agree with TRBD1. Germline assignment: CDR1 SGHKS and CDR2 YYEKEE (reference sequence). V trimming: 0 bases; J trimming: 5 bases; junction bases outside the gene matches: 5. This CDR3 is built from 15 residues. CDR3 sequence (DNA): TGTGCCAGCAGCTTGGGAGGGACAGGGTGGACTGAAGCTTTCTTT. Translated, it gives CASSLGGTGWTEAFF.

This CDR3 is CASSFGVAGGSSYEQYF. The CDR3 region has the DNA TGTGCCAGCAGTTTCGGGGTAGCGGGAGGCAGCTCCTACGAGCAGTACTTC. The chain joins TRBV27 to TRBJ2-7, with TRBD2 matching over 10 bases. With 3 bases clipped from V and 0 bases from J, the junction kept 8 bases outside the gene matches. The CDR3 length is 17 residues. Germline assignment: CDR1 MNHEY and CDR2 SMNVEV (reference sequence).

This clonotype has more than one count but fewer than ten. An end of the junction does not agree with germline; a read error may underlie this. The V and J genes are TRBV10-3 and TRBJ2-1; the match to TRBD2 covers 11 bases. The CDR3 contains 15 residues. Germline V gene lookup returns CDR1 ENHRY and CDR2 SYGVKD. CDR3 bases: TGTGCCATCAGTGCCGGGACTAGCGGTTACAATGAGAAGTTCTTC. It codes for CAISAGTSGYNEKFF.

The chain recombines TRBV24-1 with TRBJ1-1; D is uncertain. Germline values: CDR1 KGHDR, CDR2 SFDVKD. The ends were cut back, 2 bases at V and 0 bases at J, with 15 bases in the middle. The CDR3 is 17 residues long. The CDR3 bases are TGTGCCACCAGTGATTCGACTTTGACTGTAATGAACACTGAAGCTTTCTTT. This codes for CATSDSTLTVMNTEAFF.

There are a few counts of this clonotype. This chain links TRBV18 with TRBJ2-1, with D unresolved. The germline V and J ends were trimmed by 6 bases and 4 bases, with 13 bases remaining between them. This CDR3 is 14 amino acids long. CDR1 and CDR2 (germline): KGHSH, LQKENI. CDR3 sequence reads: CASSDPTGYNEQFF. CDR3 bases: TGTGCCAGCTCGGACCCCACCGGATACAATGAGCAGTTCTTC.

This clonotype was seen at least ten times. J is TRBJ2-7 and V is TRBV4-1; 7 bases fit TRBD2. The CDR3 loop spans 14 amino acids. The junction had 4 bases not matched to a gene; V was cut back by 3 bases and J by 2 bases. Germline loops: CDR1 MGHRA, CDR2 YSYEKL. The CDR3 reads CASSHSSGAYEQYF. CDR3 coding DNA: TGCGCCAGCAGCCATTCTAGCGGTGCCTACGAGCAGTACTTC.

The chain has TRBV7-2 and TRBJ2-2; the D is unclear. Germline V gene data show CDR1 as SGHTA and CDR2 as FQGNSA. The CDR3 has 14 amino acids. Between the trimmed V and J ends, which lost 0 bases and 3 bases, there was a span of 5 bases. The CDR3 DNA reads TGTGCCAGCAGCTTAGCTAAGGACACCGGGGAGCTGTTTTTT. Translated: CASSLAKDTGELFF.

This clonotype has just a few counts. V is TRBV7-2 and J is TRBJ1-1; D perhaps matches TRBD1 (6 bases). V was trimmed by 1 base and J by 0 bases, leaving 9 bases between them. This CDR3 contains 15 residues. Germline CDR1 SGHTA, CDR2 FQGNSA. The CDR3 coding sequence is TGTGCCAGCAGCTTAGGGGGGGCGGTGAACACTGAAGCTTTCTTT. Its translation: CASSLGGAVNTEAFF.